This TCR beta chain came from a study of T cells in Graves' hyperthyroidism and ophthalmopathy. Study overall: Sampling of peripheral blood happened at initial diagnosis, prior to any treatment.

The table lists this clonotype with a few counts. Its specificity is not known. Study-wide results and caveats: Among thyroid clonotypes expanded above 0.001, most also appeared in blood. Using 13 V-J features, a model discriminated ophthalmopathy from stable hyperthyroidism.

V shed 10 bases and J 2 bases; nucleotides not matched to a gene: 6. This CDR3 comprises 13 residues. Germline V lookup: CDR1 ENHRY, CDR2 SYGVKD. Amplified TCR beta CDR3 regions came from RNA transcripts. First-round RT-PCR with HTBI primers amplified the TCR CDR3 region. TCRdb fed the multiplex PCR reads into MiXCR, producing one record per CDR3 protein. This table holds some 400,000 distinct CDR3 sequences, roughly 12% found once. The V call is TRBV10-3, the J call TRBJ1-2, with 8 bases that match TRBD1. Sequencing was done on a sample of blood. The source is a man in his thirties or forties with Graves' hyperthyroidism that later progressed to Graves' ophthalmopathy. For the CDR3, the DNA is TGTGCCACGAGGGACAGGAGGAACTATGGCTACACCTTC. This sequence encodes CATRDRRNYGYTF.